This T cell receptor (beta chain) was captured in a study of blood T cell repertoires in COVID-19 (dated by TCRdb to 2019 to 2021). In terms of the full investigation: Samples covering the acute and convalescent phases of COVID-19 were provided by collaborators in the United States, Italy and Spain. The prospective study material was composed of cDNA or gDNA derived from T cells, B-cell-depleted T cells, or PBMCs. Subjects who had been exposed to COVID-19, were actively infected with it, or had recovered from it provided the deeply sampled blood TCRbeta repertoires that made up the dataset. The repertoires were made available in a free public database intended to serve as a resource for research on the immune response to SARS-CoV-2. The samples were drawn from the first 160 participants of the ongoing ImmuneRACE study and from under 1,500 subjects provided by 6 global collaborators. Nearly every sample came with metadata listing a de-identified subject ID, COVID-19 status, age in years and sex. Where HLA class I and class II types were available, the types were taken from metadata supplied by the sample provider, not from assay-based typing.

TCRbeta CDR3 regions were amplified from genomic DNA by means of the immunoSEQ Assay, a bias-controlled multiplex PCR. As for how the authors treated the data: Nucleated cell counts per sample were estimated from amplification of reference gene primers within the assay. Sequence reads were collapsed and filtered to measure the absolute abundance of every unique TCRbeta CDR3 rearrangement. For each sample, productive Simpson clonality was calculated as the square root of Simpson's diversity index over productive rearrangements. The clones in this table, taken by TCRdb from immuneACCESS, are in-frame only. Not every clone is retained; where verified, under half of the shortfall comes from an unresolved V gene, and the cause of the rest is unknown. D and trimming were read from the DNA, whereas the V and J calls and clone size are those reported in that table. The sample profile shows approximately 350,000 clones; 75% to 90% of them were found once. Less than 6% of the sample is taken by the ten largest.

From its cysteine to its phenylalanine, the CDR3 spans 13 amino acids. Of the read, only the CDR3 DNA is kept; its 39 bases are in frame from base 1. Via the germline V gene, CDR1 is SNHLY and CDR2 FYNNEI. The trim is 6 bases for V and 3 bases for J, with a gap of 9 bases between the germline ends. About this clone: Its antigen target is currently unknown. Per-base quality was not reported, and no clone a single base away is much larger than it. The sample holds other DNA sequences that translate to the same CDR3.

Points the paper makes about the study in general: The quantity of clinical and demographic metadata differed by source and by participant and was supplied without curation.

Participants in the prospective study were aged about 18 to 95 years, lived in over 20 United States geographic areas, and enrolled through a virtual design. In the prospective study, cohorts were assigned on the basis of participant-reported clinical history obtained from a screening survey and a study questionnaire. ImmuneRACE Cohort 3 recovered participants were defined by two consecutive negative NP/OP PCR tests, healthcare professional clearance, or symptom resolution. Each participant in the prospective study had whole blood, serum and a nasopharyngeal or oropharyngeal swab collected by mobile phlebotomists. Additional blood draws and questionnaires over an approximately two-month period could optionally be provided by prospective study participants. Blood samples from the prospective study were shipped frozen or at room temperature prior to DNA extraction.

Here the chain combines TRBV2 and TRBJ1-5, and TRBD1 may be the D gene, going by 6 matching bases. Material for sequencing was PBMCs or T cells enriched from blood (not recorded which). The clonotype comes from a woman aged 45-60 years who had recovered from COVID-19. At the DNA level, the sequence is TGTGCCAGCAGGGGGGGGCTCAATCAGCCCCAGCATTTT. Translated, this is CASRGGLNQPQHF.